Listed below are T cell receptor beta chains from one sample, sequenced in a study of immune cell composition in non-small cell lung cancer. The repertoire was sequenced with immunoSEQ multiplex PCR; TCRdb's copy has only in-frame clones and lacks some. Here the sample spans over 15,000 clones, 77% being singletons. These data were also reused for a study on CD4 T cells in lung cancer.

Sequencing input: non-adjacent lung tissue. The receptor set was obtained from a human donor with non-small cell lung cancer. CDR3s include the opening cysteine and the closing phenylalanine or tryptophan. Each record gives: clone size, J gene, V gene, D gene, CDR3 DNA, CDR3 protein. The D gene is left open where the match is weak. Only part of the rows carry a size: once, few, many, or a class if the clone is expanded.

>.|TRBJ1-1|TRBV7-9|TRBD1
TGTGCCAGCAGCCGACAGGGCAACACTGAAGCTTTCTTT
CASSRQGNTEAFF
>once|TRBJ2-2|TRBV5-1|TRBD1
TGCGCCAGCAGCTCATCTACTCTTCCGGGACAGCCGCCTACTAACACCGGGGAGCTGTTTTTT
CASSSSTLPGQPPTNTGELFF
>.|TRBJ2-5|TRBV4-3|.
TGCGCCAGCAGCCAAGCATTAACCCAAGAGACCCAGTACTTC
CASSQALTQETQYF
>.|TRBJ2-7|TRBV7-2|.
TGTGCCAGCAGCCTATATCCCGGGAGGCAGTACTTC
CASSLYPGRQYF
>.|TRBJ2-1|TRBV6-6|TRBD2
TGTGCCACGGGACTAGCGGGGTTTGATGAGCAGTTCTTC
CATGLAGFDEQFF
>.|TRBJ1-1|TRBV6-5|.
TGTGCCAGCAGATTACAGGGTTTCGTGAACACTGAAGCTTTCTTT
CASRLQGFVNTEAFF
>once|TRBJ2-5|TRBV18|TRBD2
TGTGCCAGCTCACCACTAGCGGGGGCCGCGTCTGCCCAGTACTTC
CASSPLAGAASAQYF
>.|TRBJ1-2|TRBV19|.
TGTGCCAGTAGTTCCCGGGATCTTCTAAACTATGGCTACACCTTC
CASSSRDLLNYGYTF
>.|TRBJ1-4|TRBV7-6|.
TGTGCCAGCAGCCCTGGAACGGGGGATAATGAAAAACTGTTTTTT
CASSPGTGDNEKLFF
>.|TRBJ1-2|TRBV28|TRBD1
TGTGCCAGCAGTCTAGCGACAGGGTGGCGTGGCTACACCTTC
CASSLATGWRGYTF
>.|TRBJ1-1|TRBV5-5|.
TGTGCCAGCAGCCCCCTTCGGGGAGTCACTGAAGCTTTCTTT
CASSPLRGVTEAFF
>.|TRBJ1-1|TRBV7-9|.
TGTGCCAGCAGCCAAGCGGGGGGATCCGAACCCGGGAAAGCTTTCTTT
CASSQAGGSEPGKAFF
>once|TRBJ2-3|TRBV9|.
TGTGCCAGCAGCGGATTATCCGGGATCGGAAATACAGATACGCAGTATTTT
CASSGLSGIGNTDTQYF
>few|TRBJ2-5|TRBV29-1|.
TGCAGCGTTGAGTCGTGGGCAGTGGAGACCCAGTACTTC
CSVESWAVETQYF
>.|TRBJ2-1|TRBV7-2|.
TGTGCCAGCAGCTACCGTCGGGTCAATGAGCAGTTCTTC
CASSYRRVNEQFF
>.|TRBJ2-3|TRBV11-2|TRBD1
TGTGCCAGCGACAAGGGACAGACTAGCACAGATACGCAGTATTTT
CASDKGQTSTDTQYF
>.|TRBJ1-2|TRBV7-2|TRBD1
TGTGCCAGCAGCTCGGGACAGAACTATGGCTACACCTTC
CASSSGQNYGYTF
>.|TRBJ1-4|TRBV10-3|TRBD1
TGTGCCATCAGCTCCGACAGGGTCAGAGAAAAACTGTTTTTT
CAISSDRVREKLFF
>.|TRBJ1-6|TRBV9|.
TGTGCCAGCAGCGTAGATTCAGGGGCGACGGTTTCACCCCTCCACTTT
CASSVDSGATVSPLHF
>.|TRBJ2-7|TRBV30|.
TGTGCCTGGAGTGTAGGGGCCGAGCAGTACTTC
CAWSVGAEQYF
>.|TRBJ1-1|TRBV6-4|TRBD1
TGTGCCAGCAGTGTGGGACAGGGTGCCGAAGCTTTCTTT
CASSVGQGAEAFF
>.|TRBJ2-2|TRBV6-5|TRBD2
TGTGCCAGCAGTGTCCTAGCGGGAGAGACCGGGGAGCTGTTTTTT
CASSVLAGETGELFF
>.|TRBJ2-7|TRBV28|TRBD1
TGTGCCAGCAGTTTAAATGACAGGGGAGTTCTCTACGAGCAGTACTTC
CASSLNDRGVLYEQYF
>.|TRBJ2-3|TRBV29-1|.
TGCAGCGTATCAGGGGAAAACACAGATACGCAGTATTTT
CSVSGENTDTQYF
>few|TRBJ2-1|TRBV1|.
TGCACCAGCAGCCAAGATAGGGTTCGATCCTTTCCGTTCTTC
CTSSQDRVRSFPFF
>.|TRBJ2-3|TRBV5-4|.
TGTGCCAGCAGCTTGGGGGGAGGGGGCCGTGGAAGAGATACGCAGTATTTT
CASSLGGGGRGRDTQYF
>few|TRBJ1-5|TRBV6-5|.
TGTGCCAGCAGTTACACGGGACGGCGCAATCAGCCCCAGCATTTT
CASSYTGRRNQPQHF
>few|TRBJ1-1|TRBV10-3|.
TGTGCCATCGCGGGGGGGACTGAAGCTTTCTTT
CAIAGGTEAFF
>.|TRBJ2-1|TRBV6-6|TRBD1
TGTGCCAGCAGTTACTCGACGAGACAGGGGACTGATCAGTTCTTC
CASSYSTRQGTDQFF
>.|TRBJ1-1|TRBV7-2|TRBD1
TGTGCCAGCAGCTGGACAGGGGGTACTGAAGCTTTCTTT
CASSWTGGTEAFF
>.|TRBJ2-2|TRBV9|TRBD1
TGTGCCAGCACCAGGGGGGGGACAGGGGGCGTGGGGGAGCTGTTTTTT
CASTRGGTGGVGELFF
>.|TRBJ2-2|TRBV11-2|.
TGTGCCAGCAGCTTGCTCGGGGCGGGGGAGCTGTTTTTT
CASSLLGAGELFF
>.|TRBJ2-7|TRBV23-1|.
TGCGCCAGCAGTCAAGCGGCCCCCTACGAGCAGTACTTC
CASSQAAPYEQYF
>few|TRBJ1-1|TRBV6-1|.
TGTGCCAGCTTCCTACGGGGGGAAACTGAAGCTTTCTTT
CASFLRGETEAFF
>.|TRBJ1-6|TRBV30|.
TGTGCCTGGAGTGTCCCCTCGGCAGATTCACCCCTCCACTTT
CAWSVPSADSPLHF
>.|TRBJ2-7|TRBV7-2|.
TGTGCCAGCAGCTTACCGGACTCCTACGAGCAGTACTTC
CASSLPDSYEQYF
>.|TRBJ1-5|TRBV19|TRBD1
TGTGCCAGTAGTATAGATCATGGGGTACCGGGACAGGGCATGGGGAAGCCCCAGCATTTT
CASSIDHGVPGQGMGKPQHF
>few|TRBJ2-7|TRBV7-2|.
TGTGCCAGCAGCTTAGTCGGTAGCGCAACCGACGAGCAGTACTTC
CASSLVGSATDEQYF
>.|TRBJ1-5|TRBV11-3|TRBD1
TGTGCCAGCGCTTTGACAGGGGCTAGCAATCAGCCCCAGCATTTT
CASALTGASNQPQHF
>.|TRBJ1-1|TRBV27|.
TGTGCCAGCAGTTACGGTGGGACTGAAGCTTTCTTT
CASSYGGTEAFF
>.|TRBJ2-7|TRBV7-8|.
TGTGCCAGCAGCTTAGCGACCGTCCAGAGAAGGGGCGAGCAGTACTTC
CASSLATVQRRGEQYF
>.|TRBJ1-2|TRBV19|.
TGTGCCAGTAGTATTCTCCGTCAAGGGCTTGGCTACACCTTC
CASSILRQGLGYTF
>.|TRBJ2-5|TRBV23-1|.
TGCGCCAGCAGTCAATGTGTCGAAGAGACCCAGTACTTC
CASSQCVEETQYF
>.|TRBJ1-2|TRBV2|.
TGTGCCAGCAGTGAGTCCGTGCGCACCTATGGCTACACCTTC
CASSESVRTYGYTF
>.|TRBJ1-2|TRBV10-3|TRBD1
TGTGCCATCAGTGGGACAGGATTTAACTATGGCTACACCTTC
CAISGTGFNYGYTF
>.|TRBJ2-2|TRBV9|.
TGTGCCAGCAGCCCCCAGAACACCGGGGAGCTGTTTTTT
CASSPQNTGELFF
>medium-sized|TRBJ2-1|TRBV5-1|TRBD2
TGCGCCAGCAGGCCTGAACTAGCGGGGGGTAGAAATGAGCAGTTCTTC
CASRPELAGGRNEQFF
>.|TRBJ1-1|TRBV21-1|.
TGTGCCAGCAGCAAAGAAGCAGGGAACACTGAAGCTTTCTTT
CASSKEAGNTEAFF
>.|TRBJ1-4|TRBV5-1|.
TGCGCCAGCAGCTTGGAGAAAAGAGCCGGTGAAAAACTGTTTTTT
CASSLEKRAGEKLFF
>.|TRBJ1-1|TRBV2|.
TGTGCCAGCAGTGAAAGCAGGGTCAACACTGAAGCTTTCTTT
CASSESRVNTEAFF
>once|TRBJ2-7|TRBV4-1|TRBD1
TGCGCCAGCAGCCTCGACTTGGACAGGGGGCAAGGCTACGAGCAGTACTTC
CASSLDLDRGQGYEQYF
>.|TRBJ2-3|TRBV9|.
TGTGCCAGCAGCGAGGAACCCTTTCGAACGCAGTATTTT
CASSEEPFRTQYF
>.|TRBJ1-1|TRBV7-2|.
TGTGCCAGCAACACCGACCGACACAACACTGAAGCTTTCTTT
CASNTDRHNTEAFF